This TCR beta chain came from a study of OX40 agonist ivuxolimab in advanced cancers. Study details: Every 2 weeks, patients got intravenous ivuxolimab at one of six dose levels (0.01-10 mg/kg). Study-wide results and caveats: CD8+ T cells averaged more expanded clones than CD4+.

Produced via immunoSEQ multiplex PCR; TCRdb's table is partial and in-frame only. In the table there are roughly 110,000 clones, roughly 90% of which are singletons. As regards this clone: Its specificity is not known.

This CDR3 comprises 14 residues. The germline V and J ends were trimmed by 5 bases and 4 bases, with 12 bases remaining between them. Germline loops: CDR1 SGHNT, CDR2 YENEEA. The chain uses TRBV11-3 and TRBJ1-3; D gene unclear. Sequenced material: CD4+ or CD8+ T cells sorted from blood, taken in a trial of the OX40 agonist ivuxolimab. This TCR was sampled from an adult with an advanced solid tumor such as melanoma, head and neck, liver or kidney cancer. The CDR3 here is CASSPQSSGNTIYF. The CDR3 nucleotides are TGTGCCAGCAGCCCCCAGAGCTCCGGAAACACCATATATTTT.